This TCR beta chain comes out of a study of T cells in Graves' hyperthyroidism and ophthalmopathy. Findings and caveats of the study: Most thyroid clonotypes expanded above 0.001 appeared in blood too.

Germline V gene lookup returns CDR1 MNHNY and CDR2 SVGAGI (reference sequence). The CDR3 totals 12 residues. Deletions cut 1 base from V and 6 bases from J, with 5 bases between. RNA transcripts served as the template for amplifying TCR beta CDR3 regions. Initially, a first-round RT-PCR of the TCR CDR3 employed the HTBI primer set. In TCRdb, the multiplex PCR reads were re-called with MiXCR into one record per CDR3 protein. The sample has hundreds of thousands of distinct CDR3 sequences; about 14% are singletons. Comment on this clonotype: Its target is unknown.

The source of this sequence is a man in his late teens or twenties with Graves' ophthalmopathy. This rearrangement joins TRBV6-6 to TRBJ2-3, with no clear D. Sequenced: blood. The CDR3 nucleotides are TGTGCCAGCAGTTACTTCTTGGATACGCAGTATTTT. Residues: CASSYFLDTQYF.